The 6 T cell receptor beta chains listed next were all sequenced from one sample in a study of shared clonotypes between healthy human individuals. TCRdb's copy holds only in-frame clones and misses some; the assay was immunoSEQ multiplex PCR. This table holds 1.4 million to 1.5 million clones, 96% found once. The sample was naive CD4+ T cells sorted from blood. Subset denoted: CD45RA+ positively selected. The receptors derive from a man aged 30 to 39 in good health.

This clone showed up just a few times. The chain carries TRBV28 and TRBJ1-1, with 8 nucleotides matching TRBD1. V was clipped by 5 bases and J by 1 base; unmatched bases: 9. The V gene's germline CDR1 is MDHEN and CDR2 SYDVKM. There are 16 residues in the CDR3. In DNA, the CDR3 is TGTGCCAGCAGTCCGAACAGGGGGATGGGGAACACTGAAGCTTTCTTT. Amino acids: CASSPNRGMGNTEAFF.

The V call is TRBV18, the J call TRBJ1-3; 9 bases agree with TRBD1. V lost 0 bases to trimming and J lost 8 bases; unmatched junction nucleotides: 5. The CDR3 covers 15 residues. The V gene's germline CDR1 is KGHSH and CDR2 LQKENI. The DNA for the CDR3 is TGTGCCAGCTCACCACCGGGACAGGGTGTCGACACCATATATTTT. It translates to CASSPPGQGVDTIYF.

This sequence joins TRBV4-3 and TRBJ2-2; TRBD2 might be the D (6 bases). Between the trimmed V and J ends, which lost 0 bases and 5 bases, there was a span of 16 bases. Germline loops: CDR1 LGHNA, CDR2 YSLEER. CDR3 length: 17 residues. In nucleotides, the CDR3 is TGCGCCAGCAGCCAAGAGTCGACTAGTCCAAAGACCGGGGAGCTGTTTTTT. Its translation: CASSQESTSPKTGELFF.

This clone showed up just once. J is TRBJ2-6 and V is TRBV19; 13 bases are shared with TRBD2. V lost 6 bases to trimming and J lost 1 base; unmatched junction nucleotides: 3. In germline, CDR1 is LNHDA, CDR2 SQIVND (reference sequence). The CDR3 runs 17 residues. This CDR3 reads CASSRLAGGSGANVLTF. CDR3 sequence (DNA): TGTGCCAGTAGCCGACTAGCGGGAGGTTCTGGGGCCAACGTCCTGACTTTC.

The rearrangement links TRBV28 to TRBJ2-6; no clear D gene. This CDR3 spans 15 amino acids. V was shortened by 3 bases and J by 0 bases, with 6 bases between the two germline ends. The V gene's germline CDR1 is MDHEN and CDR2 SYDVKM. The CDR3 DNA reads TGTGCCAGCAGTTTGCTGAGCTCTGGGGCCAACGTCCTGACTTTC. Amino acids: CASSLLSSGANVLTF.

V is TRBV29-1 and J is TRBJ1-1; TRBD1 is a possible D gene (6 bases). CDR1 is SQVTM, CDR2 ANQGSEA, per germline. V was pared by 7 bases and J by 4 bases, with 13 bases between. The CDR3 is made up of 12 amino acids. CDR3 nucleotide sequence: TGCAGCGGGGAACAGGGCAGCACTGAAGCTTTCTTT. It encodes CSGEQGSTEAFF.